Shown below are 17 T cell receptor beta chains from a single sample sequenced in a study of blood T cells in healthy people across ages. PCR was performed a second time for about 7 to 11 cycles using a sample-barcoded 5' primer and a J-beta primer mix. TCRdb processed the 5' RACE reads anew with MiXCR; each CDR3 protein has one entry. The data contain hundreds of thousands of distinct CDR3 sequences, 55% to 75% of them singletons. Material: blood. The receptors originated from a young man in good health.

This clonotype was seen more than once but under ten times. The V and J genes are TRBV29-1 and TRBJ2-5, with 7 bases that match TRBD1. The J call is doubtful: the DNA matches TRBJ2-7 better. Germline CDR1 and CDR2: SQVTM and ANQGSEA. This CDR3 is built from 14 residues. CDR3 loop: CSVGRKGAFYEQYF. The CDR3 DNA reads as TGCAGCGTTGGGAGGAAGGGGGCTTTCTACGAGCAGTACTTC.

A single count supports this clonotype. The CDR3 nucleotides read TGTGCCACCAGCATTGGCAGAACCTACGAGCAGTACTTC. It specifies CATSIGRTYEQYF. V and J are TRBV15 and TRBJ2-7; D is ambiguous. Germline CDR1 is LNHNV and CDR2 is YYDKDF (reference sequence). The V end was cut by 4 bases, the J end by 2 bases, with 9 bases between. The CDR3 is 13 amino acids. The full variable domain, rest sourced from reference TRBV15 and TRBJ2-7, is DAMVIQNPRYQVTQFGKPVTLSCSQTLNHNVMYWYQQKSSQAPKLLFHYYDKDFNNEADTPDNFQSRRPNTSFCFLDIRSPGLGDTAMYLCATSIGRTYEQYFGPGTRLTVT.

The chain is built from TRBV5-1 and TRBJ2-1, with D possibly TRBD2 on 5 matching bases. The germline gives CDR1 SGHRS, CDR2 YFSETQ. This CDR3 comprises 12 residues. Trimming took off 7 bases at V and 8 bases at J, with 13 bases between the two ends. The CDR3 sequence: CASSIEGDEQFF. DNA for the CDR3: TGCGCCAGCTCCATCGAGGGTGATGAGCAGTTCTTC.

This chain connects TRBV9 to TRBJ2-7, with 10 bases matching TRBD2. With 4 bases clipped from V and 4 bases from J, the junction kept 8 bases outside the gene matches. CDR3 length: 15 residues. In germline, CDR1 is SGDLS, CDR2 YYNGEE. The CDR3 nucleotides read TGTGCCAGCAGCACCATAGCGGGAGGATTTTACGAGCAGTACTTC. Its protein is CASSTIAGGFYEQYF.

V usage is TRBV4-2 and J usage is TRBJ2-5; 8 bases are a match to TRBD2. Germline V lookup: CDR1 LGHNA, CDR2 YNFKEQ. V was clipped by 1 base and J by 11 bases; unmatched bases: 15. The CDR3 contains 16 residues. In DNA form, the CDR3 reads TGTGCCAGCAGCCAAGGTCAAACGCGGGGGGCGGGAGAGCAGTACTTC. Translated, it gives CASSQGQTRGAGEQYF.

The V call is TRBV6-5, the J call TRBJ1-5; possible D gene TRBD1, 5 bases. The V and J ends lost 6 bases and 6 bases respectively, with 15 bases between them. This CDR3 spans 14 amino acids. Per germline, CDR1 MNHEY and CDR2 SVGAGI. CDR3 amino acids: CASSTQGGGQPQHF. In nucleotides, the CDR3 is TGTGCCAGCAGCACCCAGGGTGGGGGTCAGCCCCAGCATTTT.

The rearrangement uses TRBV29-1 and TRBJ2-7; TRBD1 matches 7 bases. CDR3 length: 13 amino acids. Trimming cost V 7 bases and J 1 base; bases outside gene matches: 7. From germline, CDR1 is SQVTM and CDR2 ANQGSEA. CDR3: CSAGATGSYEQYF. The DNA for the CDR3 is TGCAGCGCCGGGGCGACAGGGTCCTACGAGCAGTACTTC.

The sample holds a few counts of this clonotype. This sequence joins TRBV20-1 and TRBJ2-3; 9 nucleotides line up with TRBD1. CDR3 size: 16 residues. Germline CDR1 and CDR2: DFQATT and SNEGSKA (reference sequence). The J segment lost 0 bases and the V segment lost 4 bases, leaving 8 bases of the junction unmatched. The CDR3 protein is CSATNRGLGSTDTQYF. The CDR3 DNA is TGCAGTGCTACAAACAGGGGGCTAGGGAGCACAGATACGCAGTATTTT.

The V call is TRBV29-1, the J call TRBJ1-2; 7 bases line up with TRBD1. Germline V gene sequence: CDR1 SQVTM, CDR2 ANQGSEA. The V segment lost 5 bases and the J segment 2 bases; nucleotides outside the gene matches: 8. The CDR3 is 14 amino acids. CDR3 amino acids: CSVTGQNINYGYTF. DNA of the CDR3: TGCAGCGTTACGGGACAGAACATCAACTATGGCTACACCTTC.

In regard to this clonotype: Germline and junction disagree at one end, which may indicate a read error. The chain carries TRBV3-1 and TRBJ2-5, with TRBD2 matching 10 bases. Germline-derived CDR1 and CDR2 are LGHDT and YNNKEL (reference sequence). The CDR3 has 17 residues. The CDR3 reads CAGSQGVAGGRQETQYF. The DNA of the CDR3 is TGTGCCGGCAGCCAAGGCGTAGCGGGGGGCCGCCAAGAGACCCAGTACTTC.

This chain uses TRBV24-1 with TRBJ2-7, with D hard to call. This CDR3 is built from 14 residues. Germline-derived CDR1 and CDR2 are KGHDR and SFDVKD. Trimming stripped 9 bases from V and 0 bases from J, with 14 bases between. CDR3 loop: CATENYLSSYEQYF. In DNA, the CDR3 is TGTGCCACCGAGAATTACCTGAGCTCCTACGAGCAGTACTTC.

The chain couples TRBV9 to TRBJ1-2, with D tentatively TRBD1 (5 bases). Trimming cost V 0 bases and J 7 bases, with 10 bases left between them. Germline CDR1 SGDLS, CDR2 YYNGEE. This CDR3 is 13 amino acids long. This CDR3 is CASSVVREAGYTF. The CDR3 DNA is TGTGCCAGCAGCGTAGTCAGGGAGGCTGGCTACACCTTC.

This clonotype was picked up a small number of times. The genes are TRBV29-1 and TRBJ2-1; D is perhaps TRBD2 (5 bases). The CDR3 consists of 13 residues. Germline CDR1 reads SQVTM; CDR2 reads ANQGSEA. V lost 8 bases and J lost 4, with 15 bases in between. CDR3 sequence reads: CSYSSSGYNEQFF. The DNA for the CDR3 is TGCAGCTATTCTAGCTCGGGGTACAATGAGCAGTTCTTC.

This clonotype came up many times. The junction and the germline gene differ at one end; a read error may be behind it. The chain carries TRBV7-2 and TRBJ1-2; D ambiguous. This CDR3 is built from 13 residues. Germline V gives CDR1 SGHTA, CDR2 FQGNSA. The CDR3 reads CASSVAGSGGYTF. CDR3 DNA sequence: TGTGCCAGCAGCGTAGCCGGGTCGGGTGGCTACACCTTC. Looking up the rest from reference TRBV7-2 and TRBJ1-2 gives the full variable domain: GAGVSQSPSNKVTEKGKDVELRCDPISGHTALYWYRQSLGQGLEFLIYFQGNSAPDKSGLPSDRFSAERTGGSVSTLTIQRTQQEDSAVYLCASSVAGSGGYTFGSGTRLTVV.

The rearrangement uses TRBV30 and TRBJ1-5, with D possibly matching TRBD1 (5 bases). Germline CDR1 reads GTSNPN; CDR2 reads SVGIG (reference sequence). This CDR3 is built from 14 residues. Trimming removed 0 bases at V and 2 bases at J, with 8 bases between. CDR3 DNA: TGTGCCTGGAGTGTAAAACAGGGCAATCAGCCCCAGCATTTT. It codes for CAWSVKQGNQPQHF.

The V gene is TRBV3-1, the J gene TRBJ2-7; TRBD2 aligns across 8 bases. Looked up from germline, CDR1 is LGHDT and CDR2 is YNNKEL (reference sequence). Germline trimming cut 6 bases from V and 2 bases from J; bases unmatched to any gene: 9. The CDR3 is 15 amino acids. Here the CDR3 reads CASRPNAGGPYEQYF. DNA for the CDR3: TGTGCCAGCAGACCAAACGCGGGGGGCCCCTACGAGCAGTACTTC.

The chain joins TRBV27 to TRBJ1-1; unclear D gene. Germline V gene sequence: CDR1 MNHEY, CDR2 SMNVEV (reference sequence). The CDR3 contains 15 residues. V was cut by 4 bases and J by 4 bases, with 16 bases left in between. CDR3 in DNA: TGTGCCAGCAGTTGGATCAGTCGAAGGGTCACTGAAGCTTTCTTT. Its translation: CASSWISRRVTEAFF.